This is a list of T cell receptor beta chains from one sample in a study of Graves' ophthalmopathy and Graves' hyperthyroidism. Via MiXCR, TCRdb re-called the multiplex PCR reads, giving one row per CDR3 protein. The sample consists of about 620,000 distinct CDR3 sequences, about 20% of them appearing once. Material: peripheral blood. These receptors all stem from a woman younger than 35 with stable Graves' hyperthyroidism. Some clones in this sample may be carry-over from other donors' samples. The CDR3 runs from the conserved cysteine through the conserved F or W. The D gene is left open where the match is weak. Clone size appears in some rows only: once, few, many, or a class for an expanded clone.

clone_size j_call v_call d_call cdr3_nt cdr3_aa
NA TRBJ2-7 TRBV29-1 TRBD2 TGCAGCGTTGAGGCGCTAGCGGGGGGCCCCTACGAGCAGTACTTC CSVEALAGGPYEQYF
few TRBJ2-7 TRBV6-1 NA TGTGCCAGCAGTCAATCACAGGGAACCTACGAGCAGTACTTC CASSQSQGTYEQYF
many TRBJ2-6 TRBV28 NA TGTGCCAGCAGTGGGCACGAGACAGGCCGCTCTGGGGCCAACGTCCTGACTTTC CASSGHETGRSGANVLTF
many TRBJ1-1 TRBV6-2/TRBV6-3 NA TGTGCCGGCGGAAACAGGATGAACACTGAAGCTTTCTTT CAGGNRMNTEAFF
many TRBJ2-7 TRBV6-2/TRBV6-3 NA TGTGCCAGCAGTTCACTACAGGGTAACTCCTACGAGCAGTACTTC CASSSLQGNSYEQYF
many TRBJ2-7 TRBV13 NA TGTGCCAGCAGCTTACCGGGACCACGCGAGCAGTACTTC CASSLPGPREQYF
many TRBJ1-5 TRBV28 NA TGTGCCAGCAGGCCTTACTCCCTAACAGGGAGGGGGAATCAGCCCCAGCATTTT CASRPYSLTGRGNQPQHF
few TRBJ1-3 TRBV12-3/TRBV12-4 NA TGTGCCAGCACCCCCCAGGGAAACACCATATATTTT CASTPQGNTIYF
once TRBJ2-7 TRBV6-2/TRBV6-3 TRBD2 TGTGCCAGCAGTCTCCGACTAGCGGGGGGGCTCTCGTCCTACGAGCAGTACTTC CASSLRLAGGLSSYEQYF
NA TRBJ2-7 TRBV20-1 TRBD1 TGCAGTGCCCCTAATTTGGGACAGGGGGCGAGGGAGCAGTACTTC CSAPNLGQGAREQYF
many TRBJ2-7 TRBV13 TRBD2 TGTGCCAGCAGCCCAGCTAGCGGGAGAGTTCTGGTCGAGCAGTACTTC CASSPASGRVLVEQYF
many TRBJ1-1 TRBV11-2 TRBD1 TGTGCCAGCAGCTTAGATGGGGACAGGGATACTAAATTGCATTCTGAAGCTTTCTTT CASSLDGDRDTKLHSEAFF
NA TRBJ2-7 TRBV6-5 NA TGTGCCAGCAGTTACAGCCCGACCTACGAGCAGTACTTC CASSYSPTYEQYF
NA TRBJ2-5 TRBV10-2 NA TGCGCCAGCAGTAGGGGTACAGGCATCCAAGAGACCCAGTACTTC CASSRGTGIQETQYF
many TRBJ1-1 TRBV12-3/TRBV12-4 NA TGTGCCAGCAGCCGAGGGGTGAGGGCTGAAGCTTTCTTT CASSRGVRAEAFF
NA TRBJ2-7 TRBV12-3/TRBV12-4 TRBD1 TGTGCCAGCAGCACAGGGGTTTACGAGCAGTACTTC CASSTGVYEQYF
many TRBJ1-1 TRBV6-1 NA TGTGCCAGCAGTGAAGACATCAACTACACTGAGGCTTTCTTT CASSEDINYTEAFF